The sequence of this T cell receptor beta chain was determined in a study of blood T cell repertoires in COVID-19 (dated by TCRdb to 2019 to 2021). For context, the study as a whole: The collaborator samples originated in the United States, Italy and Spain and spanned the acute and convalescent phases of COVID-19. The material from the prospective study consisted of cDNA or gDNA derived from T cells, B-cell-depleted T cells, or PBMCs. The sample metadata nearly always contained a de-identified subject ID, COVID-19 status, age in years and sex. HLA class I and class II types, where available, came from metadata supplied by the sample provider rather than from assay-based typing. Deeply sampled blood TCRbeta repertoires from subjects exposed to, actively infected with, or recovered from COVID-19 were included in the dataset. Samples came from the ongoing ImmuneRACE study (first 160 participants) plus 1,254 subjects from 6 global collaborators. The repertoires were made available in a free public database intended to serve as a resource for research on the immune response to SARS-CoV-2. Results and caveats for the whole study, not just this receptor: The amount of clinical and demographic metadata varied by source and participant and was provided uncurated.

The collaborating institutions used their own protocols to collect whole blood in K2EDTA tubes. For TCRbeta analysis, collaborators shipped samples as frozen whole blood, isolated PBMCs, or DNA extracted from either of those sample types. Comment on this clone: Its binding antigen is unknown. No much larger clonotype is one base removed from it; base qualities were not supplied.

Germline trimming: 0 bases from V, 11 bases from J; junction bases outside gene matches: 11. According to the germline V gene, CDR1 reads MNHEY and CDR2 reads SVGAGI. Counted from cysteine to phenylalanine, this CDR3 has 15 amino acids. CDR3 DNA only is kept here, 45 bases in frame from base 1. TCRbeta CDR3 regions were amplified from genomic DNA by means of the immunoSEQ Assay, a bias-controlled multiplex PCR. From the authors' description of their analysis: The number of nucleated cells in each sample was estimated from the amplification of reference gene primers within the assay. To quantify the absolute abundance of each unique TCRbeta CDR3 rearrangement, sequence reads were collapsed and filtered. For each sample, productive Simpson clonality was calculated as the square root of Simpson's diversity index across productive rearrangements. TCRdb took over this immuneACCESS table, retaining in-frame rearrangements with V and J assigned. Such tables are incomplete; in checked studies, under half of the missing clones stem from an unresolved V gene, and the remainder is unexplained. The V and J calls and the clone size are those of that table, but D and trimming were determined from the DNA. The sample table holds approximately 100,000 clones, of which roughly 80% were seen once. 10% of the sample comes from the top ten.

The sequenced sample was peripheral blood. The chain links TRBV6-5 with TRBJ1-1; 8 bases in the junction line up with TRBD1. This receptor was obtained from a human donor in a cohort sampled during active COVID-19. This receptor has the CDR3 CASSYSTGDGGRAFF. The DNA sequence is TGTGCCAGCAGTTACTCGACAGGGGATGGGGGGCGCGCTTTCTTT.